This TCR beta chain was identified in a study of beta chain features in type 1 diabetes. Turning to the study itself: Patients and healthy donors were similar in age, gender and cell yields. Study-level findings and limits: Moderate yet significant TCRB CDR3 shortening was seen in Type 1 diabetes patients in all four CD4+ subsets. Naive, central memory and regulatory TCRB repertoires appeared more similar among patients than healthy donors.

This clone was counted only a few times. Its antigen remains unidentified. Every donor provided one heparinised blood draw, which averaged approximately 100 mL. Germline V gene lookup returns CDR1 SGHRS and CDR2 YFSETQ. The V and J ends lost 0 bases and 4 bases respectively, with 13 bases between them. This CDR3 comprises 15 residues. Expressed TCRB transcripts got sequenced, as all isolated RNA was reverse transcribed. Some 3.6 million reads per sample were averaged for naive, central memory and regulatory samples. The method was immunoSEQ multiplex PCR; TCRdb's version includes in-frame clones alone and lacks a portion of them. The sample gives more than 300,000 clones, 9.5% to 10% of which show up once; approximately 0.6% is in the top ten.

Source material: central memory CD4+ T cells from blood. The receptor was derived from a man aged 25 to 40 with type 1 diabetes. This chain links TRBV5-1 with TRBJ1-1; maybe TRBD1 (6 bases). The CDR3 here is CASSLVGGRGTEAFF. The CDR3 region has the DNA TGCGCCAGCAGCTTGGTGGGGGGCCGGGGCACTGAAGCTTTCTTT.